This T cell receptor (beta chain) is drawn from a study of naive and memory T cell subsets. Broader study findings: Possibly reflecting memory cells re-expressing CD45RA, a few larger clonotypes occurred in naive repertoires, especially CD8. Each distinct alpha or beta sequence counts as one clonotype. Activation and differentiation may alter RNA-based TCR counts.

Germline CDR1 and CDR2: SEHNR and FQNEAQ (reference sequence). The CDR3 is 16 amino acids. V gave up 5 bases and J gave up 4 bases; unmatched junction bases: 10. Two oligonucleotides, mixed equimolar, formed the beta constant-region primer covering TRBC1 and TRBC2. Ligated cDNA was amplified by four rounds of PCR with nested alpha and beta constant-region primers and SP2. An oligonucleotide with the SP2 primer and a 12-nucleotide UMI was ligated to the cDNA 3' end. MiXCR, run by TCRdb on the UMI-ligation and nested PCR reads, gives a single entry per CDR3 protein. The table records 120,000 to 150,000 distinct CDR3 sequences, about 20% of them present only once. As regards this clonotype: As yet, its antigen is unknown.

The sample consisted of naive CD8+ T cells from blood. This clonotype was sampled from a human donor in good health. This rearrangement joins TRBV7-9 to TRBJ2-3, with 9 bases identical to TRBD2. The CDR3 region has the DNA TGTGCCAGCAGCCCCCCAGCGGGAGGAGGTTCAGATACGCAGTATTTT. Translated, it gives CASSPPAGGGSDTQYF.